One and the same sample provided the 20 T cell receptor beta chains below, sequenced in a study of cytomegalovirus exposure and HLA in healthy donors. PCR employed 60 Vbeta and 13 Jbeta primers. Profiled with immunoSEQ multiplex PCR; TCRdb holds only in-frame clones, not every one. Its table lists over 100,000 clones. Sequenced material: PBMCs. The receptor source for this set is a man between 18 and 29 years old in good health and CMV-seronegative.

The chain couples TRBV29-1 to TRBJ2-5, with 7 bases lining up with TRBD2. The junction had 7 bases not matched to a gene; V was cut back by 6 bases and J by 6 bases. CDR1 and CDR2 (germline): SQVTM, ANQGSEA. The CDR3 spans 12 residues. CDR3 coding DNA: TGCAGCGTCAAACCTAGCGGAAAGACCCAGTACTTC. It encodes CSVKPSGKTQYF.

CDR3 amino acids: CAISFGTAGYTF. The CDR3 region has the DNA TGTGCCATCAGTTTCGGGACAGCCGGCTACACCTTC. The rearrangement uses TRBV10-3 and TRBJ1-2; 7 bases map to TRBD1. The germline CDR1 and CDR2 sequences are ENHRY and SYGVKD. The CDR3 contains 12 residues. V lost 5 bases, J lost 8 bases, and 5 bases stayed unmatched.

The chain joins TRBV7-6 to TRBJ2-6; 12 positions agree with TRBD1. The CDR3 is 19 residues long. V gave up 1 base and J gave up 2 bases; unmatched junction bases: 6. Germline CDR1 and CDR2: SGHVS and FNYEAQ. CDR3 protein: CASSLVWGTGGTGANVLTF. The CDR3 region has the DNA TGTGCCAGCAGCTTAGTATGGGGGACAGGGGGCACTGGGGCCAACGTCCTGACTTTC. Complete variable domain (other parts from reference TRBV7-6 and TRBJ2-6): GAGVSQSPRYKVTKRGQDVALRCDPISGHVSLYWYRQALGQGPEFLTYFNYEAQQDKSGLPNDRFSAERPEGSISTLTIQRTEQRDSAMYRCASSLVWGTGGTGANVLTFGAGSRLTVL.

The V gene is TRBV25-1, the J gene TRBJ2-7; 10 bases line up with TRBD1. Germline V gene data show CDR1 as MGHDK and CDR2 as SYGVNS. After removal of 11 bases from V and 7 bases from J, the junction contained 11 bases not matched to a gene. The CDR3 sequence is 13 residues long. This CDR3 is CAPNRQGAGEQYF. The CDR3 bases are TGTGCCCCCAACAGACAGGGGGCAGGGGAGCAGTACTTC.

The chain combines TRBV27 with TRBJ1-2; 10 nucleotides align to TRBD1. Germline V gives CDR1 MNHEY, CDR2 SMNVEV (reference sequence). The CDR3 length is 16 residues. V gave up 2 bases and J gave up 8 bases; unmatched junction bases: 11. CDR3 coding DNA: TGTGCCAGCAGTTTAAAGGGACAGGGGACTATAATGGGCTACACCTTC. This sequence encodes CASSLKGQGTIMGYTF.

This sequence joins TRBV10-3 and TRBJ2-1, with 9 bases that match TRBD1. This CDR3 comprises 13 residues. With 4 bases clipped from V and 14 bases from J, the junction kept 9 bases outside the gene matches. Germline CDR1 ENHRY, CDR2 SYGVKD. CDR3 in amino acids: CAISAGWDREKFF. Written as DNA, the CDR3 is TGTGCCATCAGTGCAGGGTGGGACAGGGAGAAGTTCTTC.

The chain links TRBV5-1 to TRBJ1-2, with D possibly being TRBD1 (6 bases). CDR1 is SGHRS, CDR2 YFSETQ, per germline. Deletions cut 4 bases from V and 4 bases from J, with 14 bases between. The length of the CDR3 is 14 residues. The CDR3 loop is CASSAAGTSYGYTF. The CDR3 DNA reads TGCGCCAGCAGCGCAGCCGGGACAAGCTATGGCTACACCTTC.

The rearrangement links TRBV29-1 to TRBJ2-7; TRBD2 agrees at 8 bases. The CDR3 sequence is 13 residues long. Germline-derived CDR1 and CDR2 are SQVTM and ANQGSEA. V was pared by 0 bases and J by 6 bases, with 4 bases of the junction left unmatched. The CDR3 sequence is CSVEDPGGREQYF. In nucleotides, the CDR3 is TGCAGCGTTGAAGATCCGGGGGGGCGCGAGCAGTACTTC.

This chain uses TRBV7-3 with TRBJ2-2, with 8 bases lining up with TRBD2. This CDR3 region has 16 residues. The germline V gene encodes CDR1 SGHTA and CDR2 FQGTGA. The ends lost 2 bases at V and 5 bases at J; junction bases unmatched: 7. The CDR3 here is CASSLVGGGRTGELFF. CDR3 coding DNA: TGTGCCAGCAGCTTAGTCGGGGGGGGCCGTACCGGGGAGCTGTTTTTT. The full variable domain, with the rest looked up from reference TRBV7-3 and TRBJ2-2, is GAGVSQTPSNKVTEKGKYVELRCDPISGHTALYWYRQSLGQGPEFLIYFQGTGAADDSGLPNDRFFAVRPEGSVSTLKIQRTERGDSAVYLCASSLVGGGRTGELFFGEGSRLTVL.

This chain links TRBV6-5 with TRBJ2-7; 7 bases align to TRBD1. This CDR3 has 15 amino acids. The V gene's germline CDR1 is MNHEY and CDR2 SVGAGI. The V segment lost 7 bases and the J segment 3 bases; nucleotides outside the gene matches: 12. CDR3 nucleotides: TGTGCCAGCAAGCCTGGGGCAGGGGGTATCTACGAGCAGTACTTC. It codes for CASKPGAGGIYEQYF.

This chain joins TRBV6-5 and TRBJ2-5; TRBD2 matches 8 bases. This CDR3 is 13 amino acids long. V gave up 6 bases and J gave up 2 bases; unmatched junction bases: 2. Germline CDR1 MNHEY, CDR2 SVGAGI. The CDR3 DNA reads TGTGCCAGCAGCCCGGGAGGGCAAGAGACCCAGTACTTC. It is translated as CASSPGGQETQYF.

CDR3 sequence: CASSLVGRGFNYGYTF. The DNA for the CDR3 is TGTGCCAGCAGCTTGGTGGGGCGAGGATTTAACTATGGCTACACCTTC. The genes are TRBV5-6 and TRBJ1-2; TRBD1 might be the D (5 bases). This CDR3 contains 16 residues. Trimming pared 0 bases from V and 1 base from J, leaving 13 bases between. CDR1 SGHDT and CDR2 YYEEEE come from the germline V gene.

The V call is TRBV29-1, the J call TRBJ2-7; 15 nucleotides agree with TRBD2. Germline V gene sequence: CDR1 SQVTM, CDR2 ANQGSEA. The V gene end was trimmed by 5 bases and the J gene end by 0 bases; junction bases not matched to a gene: 5. This CDR3 is built from 16 residues. In nucleotides, the CDR3 is TGCAGCGTTTCCGGGACTAGCGGGAGGCTCTCCTACGAGCAGTACTTC. This gives the protein CSVSGTSGRLSYEQYF.

The CDR3 spells CASRVTGAHGYTF. The CDR3 nucleotides read TGTGCCAGCAGAGTAACAGGGGCCCATGGCTACACCTTC. The gene calls are TRBV11-3 and TRBJ1-2, with 7 bases matching TRBD1. The CDR3 runs to 13 residues. CDR1 and CDR2 (germline): SGHNT, YENEEA. Trimming cost V 6 bases and J 6 bases; bases outside gene matches: 7.

The chain couples TRBV6-5 to TRBJ2-7; the D gene is possibly TRBD1 (7 bases). CDR3 size: 12 residues. V lost 3 bases, J lost 6 bases, and 9 bases lay in between. From germline, CDR1 is MNHEY and CDR2 SVGAGI. The chain's CDR3 is CASSYQGGEQYF. CDR3 bases: TGTGCCAGCAGTTATCAGGGGGGCGAGCAGTACTTC.

The chain combines TRBV4-1 with TRBJ1-6; tentative D call: TRBD1 (5 bases). The length of the CDR3 is 14 residues. Deletions cut 1 base from V and 9 bases from J, with 10 bases between. Germline V lookup: CDR1 MGHRA, CDR2 YSYEKL. DNA of the CDR3: TGCGCCAGCAGCCAAGCGGGGGTCGGTTCACCCCTCCACTTT. Its protein is CASSQAGVGSPLHF.

CDR3 sequence (DNA): TGTGCCAGCAGCTTGCCCGGGGGTCCCACAGATACGCAGTATTTT. Amino acid sequence: CASSLPGGPTDTQYF. The gene calls are TRBV7-8 and TRBJ2-3; tentatively, D is TRBD2 (6 bases). Germline assignment: CDR1 SGHVS and CDR2 FQNEAQ. Trimming pared 3 bases from V and 2 bases from J, leaving 12 bases between. The CDR3 loop spans 15 amino acids.

The gene calls are TRBV19 and TRBJ2-1; the D gene is possibly TRBD1 (6 bases). The CDR3 runs 12 residues. Germline V gives CDR1 LNHDA, CDR2 SQIVND (reference sequence). Trimming removed 3 bases from V and 9 bases from J, with 9 bases in between. The CDR3 sequence is CASSIWGPEQFF. The CDR3 bases are TGTGCCAGTAGTATTTGGGGGCCTGAGCAGTTCTTC.

J is TRBJ2-7 and V is TRBV15; D is uncertain. V lost 0 bases to trimming and J lost 4 bases, with 7 bases between them. The CDR3 is made up of 13 amino acids. From germline, CDR1 is LNHNV and CDR2 YYDKDF (reference sequence). Here the CDR3 reads CATSRDPGYEQYF. DNA of the CDR3: TGTGCCACCAGCAGAGACCCCGGGTACGAGCAGTACTTC.

The chain carries TRBV6-1 and TRBJ1-3, with D hard to call. Trimming took 6 bases from V and 0 from J, leaving 12 bases between them. CDR1 and CDR2 from the germline V gene are MNHNS and SASEGT. This CDR3 contains 15 residues. For the CDR3, the DNA is TGTGCCAGCAGCTCACTAACAACCTCTGGAAACACCATATATTTT. Protein product: CASSSLTTSGNTIYF.